This TCR beta chain stems from a study of T cell repertoires in cytomegalovirus infection. This CDR3 is 11 amino acids long. The germline CDR1 and CDR2 sequences are SGHVS and FNYEAQ. V was shortened by 5 bases and J by 7 bases, with 8 bases between the two germline ends. This clonotype turned up a few times. What it binds is unknown. Study outcomes and limitations: Totalled public TCR beta family frequency picked out people who carried CMV plus the relevant HLA.

TCRdb recomputed calls from the reads with MiXCR, one row per CDR3 protein. The sample lists under 200,000 distinct CDR3 sequences; roughly 22% were seen once. Source: CD8+ T cells from cultured PBMCs, taken from culture after CMV antigen stimulation. The chain has TRBV7-6 and TRBJ1-1; D unclear. This TCR was recovered from a human donor in good health (CMV status not recorded). Some clones in this sample may be carry-over from other donors' samples. CDR3 protein: CASSPLYEAFF. CDR3 DNA sequence: TGTGCCAGCAGCCCGCTATATGAAGCTTTCTTT.